Presented here are 9 T cell receptor beta chains from one specimen sequenced in a study of T cell responses to AZD1222 COVID-19 vaccine. Profiling relied on immunoSEQ multiplex PCR, and the TCRdb table lists in-frame clones only, not all of them. The sample consists of 200,000 to 300,000 clones, approximately 93% of them appearing once. This specimen was peripheral blood, taken on day 0 of AZD1222 vaccination. Source of these receptors: an adult in good health.

This clone was picked up one time. CDR3 sequence (DNA): TGTGCCAGTAGTATCGGTAGTCAGGGGATCGGCGAGCAGTACTTC. It yields the protein CASSIGSQGIGEQYF. This rearrangement joins TRBV19 to TRBJ2-7; the D gene is possibly TRBD1 (6 bases). This CDR3 comprises 15 residues. From germline, CDR1 is LNHDA and CDR2 SQIVND (reference sequence). V shed 3 bases and J shed 6 bases, with 18 bases lying between them.

This sequence joins TRBV27 and TRBJ2-7; 7 nucleotides align to TRBD1. Germline loops: CDR1 MNHEY, CDR2 SMNVEV (reference sequence). J was trimmed by 3 bases and V by 5 bases; bases with no gene match: 7. This CDR3 comprises 14 residues. The CDR3 here is CASSLGTASYEQYF. Written as DNA, the CDR3 is TGTGCCAGCAGTCTTGGGACAGCTAGCTACGAGCAGTACTTC.

The count of this clone is one. The rearrangement joins TRBV28 to TRBJ2-3; D gene uncertain. The germline V gene has CDR1 MDHEN and CDR2 SYDVKM. The ends were cut back, 2 bases at V and 4 bases at J, with 7 bases in the middle. This CDR3 region has 13 residues. CDR3 bases: TGTGCCAGCAGTTTAATGGGGTCAGATACGCAGTATTTT. Amino acids: CASSLMGSDTQYF.

The chain recombines TRBV28 with TRBJ2-7; D is perhaps TRBD2 (5 bases). V gave up 2 bases and J gave up 3 bases, with 11 bases separating them. CDR1 is MDHEN, CDR2 SYDVKM, per germline. CDR3 length: 14 residues. For the CDR3, the DNA is TGTGCCAGCAGTTTACGGGCGACTAACTACGAGCAGTACTTC. It specifies CASSLRATNYEQYF.

The gene calls are TRBV28 and TRBJ2-7, with 8 bases identical to TRBD1. Germline trimming cut 5 bases from V and 5 bases from J; bases unmatched to any gene: 14. This CDR3 contains 16 residues. Germline V gene lookup returns CDR1 MDHEN and CDR2 SYDVKM. The CDR3 spells CASSPLLRQGPDEQYF. The CDR3 DNA reads as TGTGCCAGCAGTCCACTATTGCGACAGGGGCCGGACGAGCAGTACTTC. Combining the CDR3 with reference TRBV28 and TRBJ2-7 gives the whole variable domain DVKVTQSSRYLVKRTGEKVFLECVQDMDHENMFWYRQDPGLGLRLIYFSYDVKMKEKGDIPEGYSVSREKKERFSLILESASTNQTSMYLCASSPLLRQGPDEQYFGPGTRLTVT.

The chain employs TRBV24-1 and TRBJ2-1, with D maybe TRBD2 (6 bases). CDR1 is KGHDR, CDR2 SFDVKD, per germline. V lost 5 bases and J 4 bases, leaving 14 bases between the germline ends. This CDR3 is 15 amino acids long. This chain's CDR3 is CATSGGAGGYNEQFF. In DNA form, the CDR3 reads TGTGCCACCAGTGGAGGAGCGGGCGGGTACAATGAGCAGTTCTTC.

The genes are TRBV5-4 and TRBJ2-7, with 10 bases identical to TRBD2. Per germline, CDR1 SGHNT and CDR2 YYREEE (reference sequence). The V gene end was trimmed by 4 bases and the J gene end by 5 bases; junction bases not matched to a gene: 9. The CDR3 totals 15 residues. Here the CDR3 DNA reads TGTGCCAGCAGCCTATTAGCGGGAGGCAGAGACGAGCAGTACTTC. It codes for CASSLLAGGRDEQYF.

The chain uses TRBV5-4 and TRBJ2-7; 7 bases align to TRBD2. Trimming removed 9 bases from V and 0 bases from J; junction bases left unmatched: 9. Germline V gene sequence: CDR1 SGHNT, CDR2 YYREEE (reference sequence). This CDR3 comprises 14 residues. The CDR3, as DNA: TGTGCCACCGGGTGGGGGGGGAGCTCCTACGAGCAGTACTTC. As protein: CATGWGGSSYEQYF.

This sequence joins TRBV29-1 and TRBJ2-2; 10 bases line up with TRBD1. This CDR3 contains 16 residues. The V gene's germline CDR1 is SQVTM and CDR2 ANQGSEA. J gave up 1 base and V 7 bases, and 9 bases lay outside the gene matches. The CDR3 nucleotides read TGCAGCGGCATGACAGGGGGCGATCGGAACACCGGGGAGCTGTTTTTT. Encoded protein: CSGMTGGDRNTGELFF.